The 19 T cell receptor beta chains in this list originate from one sample, sequenced in a study of glioma-infiltrating T cells. Using RNA template, CDR3s of TCR alpha and beta were amplified with iRepertoire arm-PCR. TCRdb used MiXCR to reprocess the multiplex PCR reads, holding one entry per CDR3 protein. The sample includes about 410,000 distinct CDR3 sequences, 41% of them seen just once. The material sequenced was glioma tissue, nonneoplastic brain tissue, or PBMCs (not recorded which). These receptors all stem from a human donor with low-grade glioma or glioblastoma, undergoing nonglioma brain surgery, or in good health (not recorded which).

Comment on this clonotype: A single base separates this from a much larger clone, so it may be a read error. The chain is built from TRBV4-3 and TRBJ1-5, with D hard to call. Germline CDR1 is LGHNA and CDR2 is YSLEER. The CDR3 sequence is 14 residues long. CDR3 amino acids: CARSHRSSNQPQHF. CDR3 sequence (DNA): TGCGCCAGAAGCCATAGAAGCAGCAATCAGCCCCAGCATTTT.

With respect to this clonotype: A much larger clone lies one base from this, so it may be a read error. V is TRBV27 and J is TRBJ1-5; D call uncertain. CDR3 length: 12 residues. Germline-derived CDR1 and CDR2 are MNHEY and SMNVEV (reference sequence). CDR3 region: CASSSWGQPEHF. In DNA, the CDR3 is TGTGCCAGCAGCTCCTGGGGTCAGCCCGAGCATTTT.

This clonotype has more than one count but fewer than ten. The genes are TRBV7-2 and TRBJ1-1; tentative D call: TRBD1 (6 bases). Germline loops: CDR1 SGHTA, CDR2 FQGNSA. The V and J ends lost 2 bases and 4 bases respectively, with 14 bases between them. CDR3 length equals 15 residues. This chain's CDR3 is CASSLKGGLGTEAFF. CDR3 in DNA: TGTGCCAGCAGCTTAAAAGGGGGGCTTGGCACTGAAGCTTTCTTT.

This clonotype was detected many times. The chain employs TRBV6-2 or TRBV6-3 and TRBJ2-7, with 9 bases that match TRBD2. V gave up 4 bases and J gave up 2 bases; unmatched junction bases: 9. The germline CDR1 and CDR2 sequences are MNHEY and SVGEGT. The CDR3 spans 16 residues. The chain's CDR3 is CASSSLGSGRPYEQYF. The CDR3 nucleotides are TGTGCCAGCAGTTCCCTCGGTAGCGGGAGACCCTACGAGCAGTACTTC.

With respect to this clonotype: At one of its ends the junction is not consistent with the germline gene, which may arise from a read error. V is TRBV4-1 and J is TRBJ2-1; 8 nucleotides agree with TRBD2. The CDR3 consists of 15 residues. In germline, CDR1 is MGHRA, CDR2 YSYEKL. CDR3 in DNA: TGCGCCAGCAGCGAAGAAGAGCGGGAGCTGAATGAGCAGTTCTTC. Residues: CASSEEERELNEQFF.

This chain uses TRBV7-2 with TRBJ2-7, with unresolved D. V gave up 2 bases and J gave up 0 bases, with 8 bases separating them. This CDR3 spans 14 amino acids. Per the germline V gene, CDR1 is SGHTA and CDR2 is FQGNSA. For the CDR3, the DNA is TGTGCCAGCAGCTTAAATGCAGTCTCCTACGAGCAGTACTTC. Protein product: CASSLNAVSYEQYF.

Concerning this clonotype: This may be a read error, as it is one base from a much larger clone. The V call is TRBV6-5, the J call TRBJ1-5; D uncertain. Germline assignment: CDR1 MNHEY and CDR2 SVGAGI. The V and J ends lost 6 bases and 6 bases respectively, with 6 bases between them. The CDR3 totals 11 residues. CDR3 sequence reads: CASRRIQPQHF. The CDR3 DNA follows: TGTGCCAGCAGAAGGATTCAGCCCCAGCATTTT.

The rearrangement joins TRBV6-1 to TRBJ2-1; D is possibly TRBD2 (6 bases). Looked up from germline, CDR1 is MNHNS and CDR2 is SASEGT. The CDR3 has 14 amino acids. This CDR3 is CASGDGSIYNEQFF. The CDR3, as DNA: TGTGCAAGCGGTGACGGGAGTATCTACAATGAGCAGTTCTTC.

There are many counts of this clonotype. This chain uses TRBV6-2 or TRBV6-3 with TRBJ2-3; D unclear. The CDR3 length is 14 residues. Germline CDR1 reads MNHEY; CDR2 reads SVGEGT. Trimming stripped 2 bases from V and 2 bases from J, with 8 bases between. CDR3 sequence reads: CASSYRHSTDTQYF. The CDR3 DNA sequence: TGTGCCAGCAGTTACCGACACTCCACAGATACGCAGTATTTT.

Of note for this clonotype: A much larger clone is a single base away; this may be a read error. V and J are TRBV6-2 or TRBV6-3 and TRBJ2-7, with 8 nucleotides matching TRBD2. The CDR3 is 14 amino acids. Germline CDR1 is MNHEY and CDR2 is SVGEGT. CDR3 sequence reads: CASRLSGTWYEQCF. In DNA, the CDR3 is TGTGCCAGCAGACTTAGCGGGACATGGTACGAGCAGTGCTTC.

This clonotype was seen only once. The V call is TRBV27, the J call TRBJ1-2; 7 bases match TRBD1. This CDR3 comprises 18 residues. Germline assignment: CDR1 MNHEY and CDR2 SMNVEV (reference sequence). The trim removed 5 bases at V and 4 bases at J, leaving 19 bases unmatched. In nucleotides, the CDR3 is TGTGCCAGCAGTCTTCAAATGGCGGGGGACAGTCCTTTCTATGGCTACACCTTC. Amino acids: CASSLQMAGDSPFYGYTF.

The chain carries TRBV27 and TRBJ2-3; 7 bases agree with TRBD2. This CDR3 has 14 residues. The V and J ends lost 5 bases and 4 bases, in that order; junction bases with no gene match: 6. Germline-derived CDR1 and CDR2 are MNHEY and SMNVEV (reference sequence). Here the CDR3 reads CASSRGLEADTQYF. For the CDR3, the DNA is TGTGCCAGCAGTCGAGGACTAGAAGCAGATACGCAGTATTTT.

This clonotype was observed many times. V usage is TRBV6-1 and J usage is TRBJ2-7; D is uncertain. The length of the CDR3 is 14 residues. Germline V gives CDR1 MNHNS, CDR2 SASEGT. Trimming left V 4 bases short and J 0 bases short, with 10 bases between. Written as DNA, the CDR3 is TGTGCCAGCAGTGGTCGAAACATCTCCTACGAGCAGTACTTC. The encoded protein is CASSGRNISYEQYF.

With regard to this clonotype: An end of the junction does not agree with germline; a read error may underlie this. The V and J genes are TRBV7-2 and TRBJ2-7; maybe TRBD2 (6 bases). This CDR3 is 14 amino acids long. Germline CDR1 SGHTA, CDR2 FQGNSA. The CDR3 nucleotides read TGTGCCAGAAGCTTACGGACTCCTGGGAGGGAGCAGTACTTC. Its protein is CARSLRTPGREQYF.

Concerning this clonotype itself: Because the CDR3 is missing its conserved closing phenylalanine or tryptophan, this is likely a read error. The DNA is left out, because the CDR3 cannot be placed on it with certainty; the CDR3 is given as TCRdb lists it. The chain carries TRBV28 and TRBJ2-2; TRBD1 is the table's D call and was not checked against the DNA. Germline V gene data show CDR1 as MDHEN and CDR2 as SYDVKM. Termini included, the CDR3 measures 14 amino acids. The chain's CDR3 is CASGSGGGSGELFS.

CDR3 amino acids: CASSEGGVGIGNQPQHF. CDR3 DNA: TGTGCCAGCAGTGAGGGGGGGGTAGGAATCGGCAATCAGCCCCAGCATTTT. The V and J genes are TRBV25-1 and TRBJ1-5; D may be TRBD1 (5 bases). The CDR3 has 17 residues. The germline CDR1 and CDR2 sequences are MGHDK and SYGVNS. The V end was cut by 3 bases, the J end by 2 bases, with 17 bases between.

This clonotype was counted only a few times. V is TRBV4-1 and J is TRBJ1-5; D is uncertain. In germline, CDR1 is MGHRA, CDR2 YSYEKL. V lost 4 bases, J lost 11 bases, and 15 bases lay in between. This CDR3 is built from 13 residues. In nucleotides, the CDR3 is TGCGCCAGCAGCCCGTCCTCGGAGTCGACCCAGCATTTT. This gives the protein CASSPSSESTQHF.

The CDR3 region has the DNA TGTGCCAGCAGTTTTCCCTATGGCTACACCTTC. It encodes CASSFPYGYTF. The chain recombines TRBV28 with TRBJ1-2, with D uncertain. Germline-derived CDR1 and CDR2 are MDHEN and SYDVKM. V was cut by 3 bases and J by 4 bases, with 3 bases left in between. The CDR3 runs 11 residues.

The rearrangement joins TRBV7-3 to TRBJ2-3; TRBD2 matches 15 bases. Trimming at V came to 4 bases and at J to 5 bases, leaving 7 bases not matched to a gene. Germline V CDR1 and CDR2: SGHTA, FQGTGA. This CDR3 is 17 amino acids long. The CDR3: CASSSKGLAGGQDTQYF. The CDR3, as DNA: TGTGCCAGCAGCTCCAAGGGACTAGCGGGAGGACAAGATACGCAGTATTTT.